This T cell receptor (beta chain) was identified in a study of response to subunit inactivated influenza vaccine. The table lists this clonotype with a few counts. The antigen is undetermined. The germline V gene has CDR1 DFQATT and CDR2 SNEGSKA (reference sequence). The CDR3 runs 13 residues. The ends were cut back, 3 bases at V and 0 bases at J, with 6 bases in the middle. TCRdb called the RT-PCR reads again in MiXCR, with one record for every CDR3 protein. The table records fewer than 600,000 distinct CDR3 sequences, roughly 7.9% of them present only once. Study-wide results and caveats: Authors proposed each seasonal influenza vaccination draws in few new T cells.

The sequencing used PBMCs from blood, collected less than 25 months after vaccination. This TCR came from a man aged 45 to 70 who received an inactivated influenza vaccine. V and J are TRBV20-1 and TRBJ2-1, with a weak D call TRBD1 (5 bases). Here the CDR3 DNA reads TGCAGTGCTAGTGGACACTCCTACAATGAGCAGTTCTTC. It is translated as CSASGHSYNEQFF.